Listed below are T cell receptor beta chains from one sample, sequenced in a study of blood T cell repertoires in COVID-19. The repertoire was sequenced with immunoSEQ multiplex PCR; TCRdb's copy has only in-frame clones and lacks some. The sample has 90,000 to 150,000 clones; around three quarters are singletons. Input material: peripheral blood. These TCRs come from a woman at least 80 years old with acute or convalescent COVID-19. The CDR3 runs from the conserved cysteine through the conserved F or W.

v_gene	j_gene	CDR3aa
TRBV5-4	TRBJ1-4	CASSSQGVGEKLFF
TRBV29-1	TRBJ1-1	CSVDEYRGRIYTEAFF
TRBV6-6	TRBJ2-2	CASSSGSGSTGELFF
TRBV9	TRBJ2-3	CASSVVGQPTDTQYF
TRBV11-2	TRBJ1-6	CASSSLTGGGSPLHF
TRBV12-3/TRBV12-4	TRBJ2-1	CASTSGVYNEQFF
TRBV28	TRBJ2-5	CASSTQIRAQETQYF
TRBV15	TRBJ2-1	CATSRGQGNLVYNEQFF
TRBV28	TRBJ2-7	CASSYEPGQGAHEQYF
TRBV6-2/TRBV6-3	TRBJ2-4	CASSYLFKGGMTKNIQYF
TRBV28	TRBJ2-7	CASNHGDEQYF
TRBV9	TRBJ2-3	CASSVTSGSRDTQYF
TRBV28	TRBJ1-3	CASIRQPGGNTIYF
TRBV28	TRBJ1-2	CASSLAGQVYGYTF
TRBV29-1	TRBJ2-1	CSVLAGEWGEQFF
TRBV6-2/TRBV6-3	TRBJ2-7	CASTPGLAGISEQYF
TRBV5-4	TRBJ2-7	CASSPGTGSYEQYF
TRBV28	TRBJ2-7	CASSLSLGDREQYF
TRBV5-8	TRBJ1-1	CASSLGLSGVHTEAFF
TRBV12-3/TRBV12-4	TRBJ1-4	CASTQDSHEKLFF
TRBV5-6	TRBJ2-5	CASSLSSRETQYF
TRBV6-1	TRBJ1-4	CASSWTGSSEKLFF
TRBV12-3/TRBV12-4	TRBJ2-5	CASSRLAQETQYF
TRBV5-1	TRBJ1-2	CASSFSQGDGYTF
TRBV5-1	TRBJ1-3	CASSLAGGSGNTIYF
TRBV7-2	TRBJ1-2	CASSPTENYGYTF
TRBV18	TRBJ2-6	CASSRTGSGANVLTF
TRBV7-9	TRBJ2-7	CASSLVPQGSTYEQYF
TRBV3-1/TRBV3-2	TRBJ1-6	CASSQEAGPLHF
TRBV11-2	TRBJ2-1	CASSLSGATYNEQFF
TRBV21-1	TRBJ2-7	CASSLGVHHEQYF
TRBV10-1	TRBJ1-5	CASSERGHNQPQHF
TRBV5-1	TRBJ1-4	CASRTGQTSTNEKLFF
TRBV6-5	TRBJ1-3	CASRSPISGNTIYF
TRBV11-3	TRBJ2-1	CASSPQEQPYNEQFF
TRBV11-2	TRBJ1-1	CASSLRGLNTEAFF
TRBV24-1	TRBJ2-1	CATRTSPNEQFF
TRBV6-5	TRBJ1-1	CASARGSEAFF
TRBV7-2	TRBJ1-4	CASADKGQNEKLFF
TRBV7-2	TRBJ1-1	CASSFKGTVADEAFF
TRBV29-1	TRBJ1-1	CSGGAGNTEAFF
TRBV10-3	TRBJ2-5	CAISETGGPQETQYF
TRBV28	TRBJ1-6	CASRPGTGRFKTLHF
TRBV4-1	TRBJ1-1	CASSQVWRGNTEAFF
TRBV6-5	TRBJ1-4	CASSTHSATNEKLFF
TRBV6-5	TRBJ2-7	CASGRPRLEQYF
TRBV30	TRBJ2-5	CAWSVGQGQETQYF
TRBV2	TRBJ1-1	CASSEAHRVWNTEAFF
TRBV6-1	TRBJ1-2	CASSDPGQDLNYGYTF
TRBV19	TRBJ2-3	CASRGLATDTQYF
TRBV6-4	TRBJ1-1	CASSPTPGQGGTFF